This TCR beta chain was sequenced in a study of cytomegalovirus exposure and HLA in healthy donors. This clone occurred once. The CDR3 consists of 14 residues. The germline V gene encodes CDR1 SGHAT and CDR2 FQNNGV. V dropped 5 bases and J dropped 4 bases, with 9 bases sitting between them. Use of 60 Vbeta and 13 Jbeta primers characterized the PCR. Sequencing was performed with immunoSEQ multiplex PCR; in TCRdb, only in-frame clones are kept and a portion is missing. This sample has about 100,000 clones, with 70% to 80% found just once. The origin of this receptor is a female donor in good health and CMV-seropositive. Input material: PBMCs. The chain is built from TRBV11-2 and TRBJ2-6; no clear D gene. CDR3 nucleotide sequence: TGTGCCAGCAGCCCCGTGAGCGGGGCCAACGTCCTGACTTTC. Protein: CASSPVSGANVLTF.